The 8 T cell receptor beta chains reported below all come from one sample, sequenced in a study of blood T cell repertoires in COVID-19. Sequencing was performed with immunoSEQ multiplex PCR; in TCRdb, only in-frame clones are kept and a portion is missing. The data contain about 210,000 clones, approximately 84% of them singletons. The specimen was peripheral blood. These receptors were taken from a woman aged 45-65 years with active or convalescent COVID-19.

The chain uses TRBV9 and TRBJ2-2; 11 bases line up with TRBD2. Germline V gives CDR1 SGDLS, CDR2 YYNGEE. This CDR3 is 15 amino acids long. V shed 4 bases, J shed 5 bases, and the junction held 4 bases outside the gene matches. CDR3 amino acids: CASSPRLAGTGELFF. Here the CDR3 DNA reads TGTGCCAGCAGCCCCCGACTAGCGGGGACCGGGGAGCTGTTTTTT.

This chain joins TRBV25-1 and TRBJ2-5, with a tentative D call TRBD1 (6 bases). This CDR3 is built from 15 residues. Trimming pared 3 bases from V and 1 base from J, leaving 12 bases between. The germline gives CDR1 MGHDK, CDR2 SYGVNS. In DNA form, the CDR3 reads TGTGCCAGCAGTGATATCGGCAGGGGCCAAGAGACCCAGTACTTC. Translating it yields CASSDIGRGQETQYF. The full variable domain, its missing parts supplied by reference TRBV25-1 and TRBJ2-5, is EADIYQTPRYLVIGTGKKITLECSQTMGHDKMYWYQQDPGMELHLIHYSYGVNSTEKGDLSSESTVSRIRTEHFPLTLESARPSHTSQYLCASSDIGRGQETQYFGPGTRLLVL.

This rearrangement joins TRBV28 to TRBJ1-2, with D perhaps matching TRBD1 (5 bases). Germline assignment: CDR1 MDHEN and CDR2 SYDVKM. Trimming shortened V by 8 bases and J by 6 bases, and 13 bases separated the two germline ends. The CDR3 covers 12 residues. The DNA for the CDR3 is TGTGCCAGCTATCGGGGGGGGAATGGCTACACCTTC. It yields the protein CASYRGGNGYTF.

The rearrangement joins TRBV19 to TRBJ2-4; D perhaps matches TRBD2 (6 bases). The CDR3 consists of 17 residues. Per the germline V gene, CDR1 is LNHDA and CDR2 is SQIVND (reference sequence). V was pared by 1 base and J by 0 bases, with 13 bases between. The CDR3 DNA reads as TGTGCCAGTAGTATAGTCGTGGGGGGACTAGCCAAAAACATTCAGTACTTC. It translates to CASSIVVGGLAKNIQYF.

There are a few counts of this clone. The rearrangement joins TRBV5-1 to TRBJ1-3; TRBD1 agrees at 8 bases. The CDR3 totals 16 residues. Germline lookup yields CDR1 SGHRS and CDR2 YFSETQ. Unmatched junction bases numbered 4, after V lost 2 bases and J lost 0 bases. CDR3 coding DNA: TGCGCCAGCAGCTTCGACAGGGGTCCCTCTGGAAACACCATATATTTT. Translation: CASSFDRGPSGNTIYF.

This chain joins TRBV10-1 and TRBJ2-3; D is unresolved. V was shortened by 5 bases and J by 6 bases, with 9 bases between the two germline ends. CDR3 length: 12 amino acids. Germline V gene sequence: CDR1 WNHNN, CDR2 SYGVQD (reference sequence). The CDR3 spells CASSLFLDTQYF. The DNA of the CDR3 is TGCGCCAGCAGTCTCTTTTTGGATACGCAGTATTTT.

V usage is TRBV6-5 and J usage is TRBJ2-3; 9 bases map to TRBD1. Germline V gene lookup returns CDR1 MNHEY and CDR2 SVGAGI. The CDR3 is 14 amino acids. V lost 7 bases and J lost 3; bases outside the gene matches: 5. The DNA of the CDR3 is TGTGCCAGCATCTGGACAGGGGCAACAGATACGCAGTATTTT. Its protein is CASIWTGATDTQYF.

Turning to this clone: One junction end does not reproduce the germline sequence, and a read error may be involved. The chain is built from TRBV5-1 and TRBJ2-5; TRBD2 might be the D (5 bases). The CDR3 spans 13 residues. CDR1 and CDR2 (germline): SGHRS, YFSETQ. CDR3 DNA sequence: TGCGCCAGCAGGTTGGACTTTAAAGAGACCCAGTACTTC. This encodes CASRLDFKETQYF.